These 27 T cell receptor beta chains originate from one sample sequenced in a study of spatial heterogeneity in lung cancer. Study-wide points: Tumoral mutation counts were tracked by counts of expanded intratumoral alpha and beta TCRs.

No cognate antigen is known for these TCRs. TCRdb reanalysed the 5' RACE reads using MiXCR and keeps one entry per CDR3 protein. Of around 10,000 distinct CDR3 sequences listed, less than 6.5% are singletons. As to time point: sample taken at primary tumor resection. This material consisted of lung tumor tissue, taken at surgery. Receptors originate from a female donor with early-stage non-small cell lung cancer.

By share, this clonotype ranks as medium-sized. The chain couples TRBV6-6 to TRBJ2-1, with unresolved D. The CDR3 extends over 16 amino acids. Germline CDR1 and CDR2: MNHNY and SVGAGI (reference sequence). The germline V and J ends were trimmed by 5 bases and 0 bases, with 14 bases remaining between them. DNA for the CDR3: TGTGCCAGCAGTAAGAATGCCAGGAGCTCCTACAATGAGCAGTTCTTC. Translation: CASSKNARSSYNEQFF.

This clonotype appeared many times. V is TRBV5-8 and J is TRBJ1-2, with TRBD1 matching 7 bases. V shed 1 base and J 3 bases; nucleotides not matched to a gene: 6. The germline CDR1 and CDR2 sequences are SGHTS and YDEGEE. The CDR3 is 15 residues long. This CDR3 is CASSLRQGSYYGYTF. For the CDR3, the DNA is TGTGCCAGCAGCTTGCGACAGGGTTCATACTATGGCTACACCTTC. Using reference TRBV5-8 and TRBJ1-2 for the parts outside the CDR3, the full variable domain is EAGVTQSPTHLIKTRGQQATLRCSPISGHTSVYWYQQALGLGLQFLLWYDEGEERNRGNFPPRFSGRQFPNYSSELNVNALELEDSALYLCASSLRQGSYYGYTFGSGTRLTVV.

The sample holds many counts of this clonotype. The rearrangement joins TRBV7-6 to TRBJ2-1; TRBD2 might be the D (6 bases). This CDR3 has 16 residues. V dropped 5 bases and J dropped 1 base, with 15 bases sitting between them. In germline, CDR1 is SGHVS, CDR2 FNYEAQ. CDR3 loop: CASSPLVAESYNEQFF. In nucleotides, the CDR3 is TGTGCCAGCAGCCCCCTGGTAGCGGAGTCCTACAATGAGCAGTTCTTC. Using reference TRBV7-6 and TRBJ2-1 for the parts outside the CDR3, the full variable domain is GAGVSQSPRYKVTKRGQDVALRCDPISGHVSLYWYRQALGQGPEFLTYFNYEAQQDKSGLPNDRFSAERPEGSISTLTIQRTEQRDSAMYRCASSPLVAESYNEQFFGPGTRLTVL.

The table lists this clonotype with a few counts. The V and J genes are TRBV10-1 and TRBJ2-7; D is unclear. Trimming took off 0 bases at V and 0 bases at J, with 3 bases between the two ends. Germline CDR1 and CDR2: WNHNN and SYGVQD (reference sequence). The CDR3 is made up of 13 amino acids. The CDR3 region is CASSESGSYEQYF. The CDR3 region has the DNA TGCGCCAGCAGTGAGTCGGGCTCCTACGAGCAGTACTTC.

This clonotype was observed many times. The V gene is TRBV19, the J gene TRBJ2-7; TRBD2 aligns across 13 bases. Germline trimming cut 3 bases from V and 0 bases from J; bases unmatched to any gene: 8. The CDR3 is 18 residues long. Germline CDR1 LNHDA, CDR2 SQIVND (reference sequence). The CDR3 DNA follows: TGTGCCAGTAGTATCGGACTAGCGGGGGCCCTGAGCTCCTACGAGCAGTACTTC. It translates to CASSIGLAGALSSYEQYF. Combining the CDR3 with reference TRBV19 and TRBJ2-7 gives the whole variable domain DGGITQSPKYLFRKEGQNVTLSCEQNLNHDAMYWYRQDPGQGLRLIYYSQIVNDFQKGDIAEGYSVSREKKESFPLTVTSAQKNPTAFYLCASSIGLAGALSSYEQYFGPGTRLTVT.

This clonotype was seen at least ten times. V usage is TRBV10-3 and J usage is TRBJ1-1, with 8 bases that match TRBD1. CDR3 length equals 17 residues. Germline V gives CDR1 ENHRY, CDR2 SYGVKD. V lost 11 bases and J lost 5; bases outside the gene matches: 22. The CDR3 is CAAWDSKQGEDGTEAFF. As DNA, the CDR3 is TGTGCCGCCTGGGATTCGAAACAGGGGGAAGATGGGACTGAAGCTTTCTTT.

The V gene is TRBV30, the J gene TRBJ1-6; D remains ambiguous. This CDR3 comprises 17 residues. The V end lost 0 bases, the J end lost 0 bases, and 12 bases lay between the germline ends. The germline V gene encodes CDR1 GTSNPN and CDR2 SVGIG (reference sequence). CDR3 DNA sequence: TGTGCCTGGAGTGTACTGTCTCGGAGCTCCTATAATTCACCCCTCCACTTT. Translation gives CAWSVLSRSSYNSPLHF.

This clonotype came up many times. The chain links TRBV7-6 to TRBJ2-1, with TRBD2 matching over 9 bases. The CDR3 has 15 residues. Germline assignment: CDR1 SGHVS and CDR2 FNYEAQ. J lost 4 bases, V lost 3 bases, and 4 bases had no gene match. CDR3 DNA: TGTGCCAGCAGCTTCTCTAGCGGGGAATACAATGAGCAGTTCTTC. Translating gives CASSFSSGEYNEQFF.

This clonotype was observed many times. The chain is built from TRBV5-1 and TRBJ2-3, with 9 positions matching TRBD2. With 2 bases clipped from V and 6 bases from J, the junction kept 7 bases outside the gene matches. This CDR3 comprises 15 residues. The germline CDR1 and CDR2 sequences are SGHRS and YFSETQ. The CDR3 is CASSFGAGGQDTQYF. DNA of the CDR3: TGCGCCAGCAGCTTTGGAGCGGGGGGTCAGGATACGCAGTATTTT.

In its sample, this clonotype ranks as medium-sized (0.01 to 0.1%). The chain employs TRBV6-2 or TRBV6-3 and TRBJ2-3; no firm D call. CDR1 and CDR2 from the germline V gene are MNHEY and SVGEGT. V was trimmed by 7 bases and J by 5 bases, leaving 16 bases between them. The CDR3 is made up of 14 amino acids. The CDR3 protein is CASKPAPSGDTQYF. The CDR3 region has the DNA TGTGCCAGCAAACCGGCCCCCTCCGGAGATACGCAGTATTTT.

This clonotype was detected ten times or more. V and J are TRBV7-9 and TRBJ1-2, with 9 nucleotides matching TRBD1. Germline assignment: CDR1 SEHNR and CDR2 FQNEAQ (reference sequence). This CDR3 has 15 amino acids. The junction had 9 bases not matched to a gene; V was cut back by 5 bases and J by 5 bases. CDR3 nucleotide sequence: TGTGCCAGCAGCCACCGGGGACAGGGAGGGTATGGCTACACCTTC. Its protein product is CASSHRGQGGYGYTF.

This clonotype has a count of ten or more. The rearrangement joins TRBV24-1 to TRBJ2-1; perhaps TRBD2 as D (6 bases). Germline V CDR1 and CDR2: KGHDR, SFDVKD. The CDR3 runs to 22 residues. V was cut by 5 bases and J by 0 bases, with 31 bases left in between. The CDR3 is CATSVNVRRGWIGSSSYNEQFF. CDR3 DNA sequence: TGTGCCACCAGTGTCAATGTGCGGAGGGGCTGGATTGGCTCGAGCTCCTACAATGAGCAGTTCTTC.

This clonotype occurred a few times. The gene calls are TRBV6-5 and TRBJ2-7; 10 positions agree with TRBD2. V was pared by 2 bases and J by 3 bases, with 4 bases of the junction left unmatched. CDR1 is MNHEY, CDR2 SVGAGI, per germline. The CDR3 runs to 15 residues. For the CDR3, the DNA is TGTGCCAGCAGTTACCTAGCGGGAGACAACTACGAGCAGTACTTC. Translating it yields CASSYLAGDNYEQYF.

This clonotype was found many times. The V gene is TRBV14, the J gene TRBJ2-7, with D maybe TRBD2 (6 bases). The ends were cut back, 0 bases at V and 8 bases at J, with 14 bases in the middle. The CDR3 covers 14 residues. The germline CDR1 and CDR2 sequences are SGHDN and FVKESK. The CDR3 sequence: CASSQELGGSQQYF. DNA for the CDR3: TGTGCCAGCAGCCAAGAACTAGGAGGGTCTCAGCAGTACTTC.

This clonotype was observed at least ten times. The chain couples TRBV20-1 to TRBJ2-1, with 9 bases aligning to TRBD2. This CDR3 has 14 residues. Germline CDR1 and CDR2: DFQATT and SNEGSKA (reference sequence). V was pared by 5 bases and J by 3 bases, with 5 bases of the junction left unmatched. CDR3 loop: CSALAGAVYNEQFF. The CDR3 DNA reads as TGCAGTGCTTTAGCGGGGGCCGTCTACAATGAGCAGTTCTTC.

This clonotype was seen at least ten times. V is TRBV11-2 and J is TRBJ1-6; 7 nucleotides agree with TRBD1. The length of the CDR3 is 15 residues. CDR1 is SGHAT and CDR2 is FQNNGV in the germline V gene. The V gene end was trimmed by 1 base and the J gene end by 8 bases; junction bases not matched to a gene: 5. The CDR3 here is CASSLAGQGDSPLHF. In nucleotides, the CDR3 is TGTGCCAGCAGCTTAGCGGGGCAGGGGGATTCACCCCTCCACTTT.

This clonotype occurred many times. The J gene is TRBJ2-1, the V gene TRBV29-1, with D tentatively TRBD1 or TRBD2 (5 bases each). Germline V gene lookup returns CDR1 SQVTM and CDR2 ANQGSEA. V lost 7 bases to trimming and J lost 6 bases, with 28 bases between them. This CDR3 is built from 17 residues. The CDR3 DNA reads TGCAGCGCCTGGACCGGAGTTTACCTCGGGACCGTCAATGAGCAGTTCTTC. Encoded protein: CSAWTGVYLGTVNEQFF.

This clonotype occurred many times. V gene TRBV5-1 combines with J gene TRBJ2-7; 8 bases match TRBD1. CDR1 is SGHRS and CDR2 is YFSETQ in the germline V gene. The CDR3 has 14 amino acids. V shed 7 bases, J shed 6 bases, and the junction held 12 bases outside the gene matches. In DNA form, the CDR3 reads TGCGCCAGCGGGGGGCAGGGGGCCTCCGGCGAGCAGTACTTC. It yields the protein CASGGQGASGEQYF. The full variable domain, completed using reference TRBV5-1 and TRBJ2-7, is KAGVTQTPRYLIKTRGQQVTLSCSPISGHRSVSWYQQTPGQGLQFLFEYFSETQRNKGNFPGRFSGRQFSNSRSEMNVSTLELGDSALYLCASGGQGASGEQYFGPGTRLTVT.

This clonotype was seen at least ten times. The rearrangement links TRBV29-1 to TRBJ2-4, with D possibly being TRBD1 (7 bases). Germline CDR1 is SQVTM and CDR2 is ANQGSEA. The CDR3 totals 12 residues. Trimming took off 5 bases at V and 9 bases at J, with 14 bases between the two ends. CDR3 amino acids: CSVQGQGGIQYF. Written as DNA, the CDR3 is TGCAGCGTTCAAGGCCAGGGGGGCATTCAGTACTTC.

This clonotype came up many times. This chain joins TRBV7-9 and TRBJ2-1; maybe TRBD1 (6 bases). The germline gives CDR1 SEHNR, CDR2 FQNEAQ (reference sequence). Trimming pared 5 bases from V and 7 bases from J, leaving 15 bases between. The CDR3 sequence is 14 residues long. The DNA of the CDR3 is TGTGCCAGCAGCCTCAGCGCAGGGGCAAATGAGCAGTTCTTC. This encodes CASSLSAGANEQFF.

This clonotype was seen repeatedly, ten times or more. The CDR3 DNA is TGTGCCAGCAGCCCCGGGACCTACGCCACGGATGAGCAGTTCTTC. It translates to CASSPGTYATDEQFF. The chain joins TRBV9 to TRBJ2-1, with D perhaps being TRBD1 or TRBD2 (5 bases each). The V end lost 4 bases, the J end lost 8 bases, and 19 bases lay between the germline ends. The CDR3 totals 15 residues. Looked up from germline, CDR1 is SGDLS and CDR2 is YYNGEE.

The CDR3 loop reads CAISAGEPYEQYF. The CDR3 nucleotides are TGTGCCATTTCAGCGGGAGAGCCCTACGAGCAGTACTTC. The J gene is TRBJ2-7, the V gene TRBV10-3; 8 bases align to TRBD2. Trimming took 9 bases from V and 2 from J; bases not matched to a gene: 6. CDR1 ENHRY and CDR2 SYGVKD come from the germline V gene. The CDR3 extends over 13 amino acids.

In the case of this clonotype: With a much larger clone just one base away, this may be a read error. The chain uses TRBV25-1 and TRBJ1-5; no firm D call. Germline CDR1 and CDR2: MGHDK and SYGVNS. The CDR3 contains 12 residues. The DNA of the CDR3 is TGTGCCAGCGGAAGGGAGAATCGGCCCCAGCATTTT. Its protein product is CASGRENRPQHF.

This clonotype showed up many times. This chain joins TRBV20-1 and TRBJ2-1; D is ambiguous. Germline CDR1 DFQATT, CDR2 SNEGSKA (reference sequence). V lost 8 bases to trimming and J lost 8 bases, with 25 bases between them. The CDR3 spans 15 residues. The CDR3 DNA is TGCAGTCCAAGCTCCGGACCCATTGTATTGGATGAGCAGTTCTTC. Translation gives CSPSSGPIVLDEQFF.

Comments on this clonotype: Sequence at one end of the junction differs from germline and may be a read error. The chain couples TRBV28 to TRBJ1-2, with 8 positions matching TRBD1. Germline CDR1 and CDR2: MDHEN and SYDVKM. The CDR3 length is 11 residues. CDR3 sequence reads: CVSSPDRGYTF. The DNA of the CDR3 is TGTGTCAGCAGTCCAGACAGGGGTTACACCTTC.

This chain connects TRBV6-5 to TRBJ1-5, with 8 bases matching TRBD1. After removal of 5 bases from V and 5 bases from J, the junction contained 5 bases not matched to a gene. The CDR3 sequence is 14 residues long. Germline loops: CDR1 MNHEY, CDR2 SVGAGI. The CDR3 DNA follows: TGTGCCAGCAGTACAGGGGGGTGGGATCAGCCCCAGCATTTT. This translates into CASSTGGWDQPQHF.

This clonotype showed up just a few times. The V and J genes are TRBV6-5 and TRBJ2-5, with 13 bases identical to TRBD2. The V and J ends lost 6 bases and 5 bases, in that order; junction bases with no gene match: 9. The CDR3 contains 16 residues. Germline V lookup: CDR1 MNHEY, CDR2 SVGAGI. The CDR3 coding sequence is TGTGCCAGCAGACGGACTAGCGGGAGCCGGCAGGAGACCCAGTACTTC. Translating it yields CASRRTSGSRQETQYF.